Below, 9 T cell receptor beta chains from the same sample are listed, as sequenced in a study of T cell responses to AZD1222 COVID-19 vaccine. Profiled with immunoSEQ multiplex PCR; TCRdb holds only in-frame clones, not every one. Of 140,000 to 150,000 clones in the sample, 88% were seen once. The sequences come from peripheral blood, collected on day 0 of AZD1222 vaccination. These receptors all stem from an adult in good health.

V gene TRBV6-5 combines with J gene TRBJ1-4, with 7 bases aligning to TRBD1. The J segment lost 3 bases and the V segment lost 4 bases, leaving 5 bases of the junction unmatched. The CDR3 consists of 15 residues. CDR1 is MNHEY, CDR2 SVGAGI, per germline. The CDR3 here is CASSSQTGPNEKLFF. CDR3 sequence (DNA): TGTGCCAGCAGTTCCCAGACAGGGCCTAATGAAAAACTGTTTTTT.

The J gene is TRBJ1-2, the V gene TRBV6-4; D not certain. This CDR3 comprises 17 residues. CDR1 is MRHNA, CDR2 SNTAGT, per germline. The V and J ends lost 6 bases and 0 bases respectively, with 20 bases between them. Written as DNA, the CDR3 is TGTGCCAGCAGCCCCCGATCTGGAGGGCGAGCTAACTATGGCTACACCTTC. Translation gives CASSPRSGGRANYGYTF.

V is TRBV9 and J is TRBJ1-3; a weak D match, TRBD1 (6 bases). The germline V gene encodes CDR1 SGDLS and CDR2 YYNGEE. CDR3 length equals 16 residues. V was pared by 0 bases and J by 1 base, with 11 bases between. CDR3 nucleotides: TGTGCCAGCAGCGTAGAGACGGGGGCATCTGGAAACACCATATATTTT. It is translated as CASSVETGASGNTIYF.

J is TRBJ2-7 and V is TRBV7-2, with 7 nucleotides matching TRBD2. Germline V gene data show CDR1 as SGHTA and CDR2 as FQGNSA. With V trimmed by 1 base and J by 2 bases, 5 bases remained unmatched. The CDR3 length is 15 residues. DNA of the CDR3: TGTGCCAGCAGCTTAGTGGCGGGGGAGACCTACGAGCAGTACTTC. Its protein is CASSLVAGETYEQYF.

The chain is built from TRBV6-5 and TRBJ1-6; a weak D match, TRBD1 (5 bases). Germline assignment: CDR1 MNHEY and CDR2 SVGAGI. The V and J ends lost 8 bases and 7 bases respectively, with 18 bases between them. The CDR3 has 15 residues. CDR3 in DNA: TGTGCCAGCTCCAGAAATCAGGGTCTAAATTCACCCCTCCACTTT. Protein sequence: CASSRNQGLNSPLHF.

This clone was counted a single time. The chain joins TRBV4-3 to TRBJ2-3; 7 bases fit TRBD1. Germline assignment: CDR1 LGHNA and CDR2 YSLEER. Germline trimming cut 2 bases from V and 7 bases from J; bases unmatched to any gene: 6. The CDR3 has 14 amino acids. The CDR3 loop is CASSQQDRSHTQYF. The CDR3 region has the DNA TGCGCCAGCAGCCAACAGGACAGGTCCCATACGCAGTATTTT.

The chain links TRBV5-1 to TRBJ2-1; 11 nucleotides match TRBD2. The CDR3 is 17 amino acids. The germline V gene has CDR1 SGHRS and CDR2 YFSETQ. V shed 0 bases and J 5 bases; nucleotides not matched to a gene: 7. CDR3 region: CASSLASSGGLNNEQFF. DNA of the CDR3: TGCGCCAGCAGCTTGGCCTCTAGCGGGGGGTTAAACAATGAGCAGTTCTTC. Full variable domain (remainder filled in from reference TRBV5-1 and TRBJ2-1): KAGVTQTPRYLIKTRGQQVTLSCSPISGHRSVSWYQQTPGQGLQFLFEYFSETQRNKGNFPGRFSGRQFSNSRSEMNVSTLELGDSALYLCASSLASSGGLNNEQFFGPGTRLTVL.

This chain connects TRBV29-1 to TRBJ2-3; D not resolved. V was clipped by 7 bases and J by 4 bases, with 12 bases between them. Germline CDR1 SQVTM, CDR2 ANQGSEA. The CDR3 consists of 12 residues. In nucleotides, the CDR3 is TGCAGCGGGGATAAGTCCCCAGATACGCAGTATTTT. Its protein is CSGDKSPDTQYF.

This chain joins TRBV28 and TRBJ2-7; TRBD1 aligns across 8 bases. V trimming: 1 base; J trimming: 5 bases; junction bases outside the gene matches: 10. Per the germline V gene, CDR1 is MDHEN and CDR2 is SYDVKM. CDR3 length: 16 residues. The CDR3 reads CASSLLSGRGRNEQYF. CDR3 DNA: TGTGCCAGCAGTTTATTGTCGGGCAGGGGGCGAAACGAGCAGTACTTC.